These 8 T cell receptor beta chains came from one sample sequenced in a study of cytomegalovirus exposure and HLA in healthy donors. Method: immunoSEQ multiplex PCR; TCRdb's copy keeps in-frame clones and lacks some. The sample records some 56,000 clones, approximately 92% being singletons. The sequenced sample consisted of PBMCs. These receptors all stem from a man between 18 and 29 years old in good health and CMV-seronegative.

This chain links TRBV29-1 with TRBJ2-7; TRBD2 agrees at 13 bases. CDR3 size: 15 residues. Trimming at V came to 4 bases and at J to 0 bases, leaving 3 bases not matched to a gene. CDR1 and CDR2 from the germline V gene are SQVTM and ANQGSEA. DNA for the CDR3: TGCAGCGTTGGGACTAGCGGGAGTCCCTCCTACGAGCAGTACTTC. Protein product: CSVGTSGSPSYEQYF.

Here the CDR3 reads CASSRTGGSTEAFF. Written as DNA, the CDR3 is TGTGCCAGCAGTCGTACAGGGGGATCTACTGAAGCTTTCTTT. The chain employs TRBV28 and TRBJ1-1; TRBD1 agrees at 8 bases. The CDR3 spans 14 residues. Germline values: CDR1 MDHEN, CDR2 SYDVKM. V shed 5 bases and J 5 bases; nucleotides not matched to a gene: 7.

The rearrangement joins TRBV9 to TRBJ1-1; D is ambiguous. V lost 6 bases and J lost 1, with 10 bases in between. Per the germline V gene, CDR1 is SGDLS and CDR2 is YYNGEE. The CDR3 extends over 13 amino acids. The CDR3: CASTKSGNTEAFF. The CDR3 bases are TGTGCCAGCACCAAGAGTGGGAACACTGAAGCTTTCTTT.

The chain has TRBV2 and TRBJ2-7; TRBD2 matches at 9 bases. This CDR3 is built from 14 residues. In germline, CDR1 is SNHLY, CDR2 FYNNEI. With V trimmed by 8 bases and J by 6 bases, 11 bases remained unmatched. The DNA of the CDR3 is TGTGCCAGCCATTTAGCTAGCGGGATTGGCGAGCAGTACTTC. Residues: CASHLASGIGEQYF. Variable domain in full (rest from reference TRBV2 and TRBJ2-7): EPEVTQTPSHQVTQMGQEVILRCVPISNHLYFYWYRQILGQKVEFLVSFYNNEISEKSEIFDDQFSVERPDGSNFTLKIRSTKLEDSAMYFCASHLASGIGEQYFGPGTRLTVT.

The chain is built from TRBV28 and TRBJ2-5; TRBD2 agrees at 8 bases. The CDR3 covers 16 residues. Per the germline V gene, CDR1 is MDHEN and CDR2 is SYDVKM. Trimming at V came to 4 bases and at J to 5 bases, leaving 12 bases not matched to a gene. In DNA form, the CDR3 reads TGTGCCAGCAGTTCTCCGGGACTAGGGCTCATTGAGACCCAGTACTTC. Translating gives CASSSPGLGLIETQYF.

The table lists this clone with a few counts. In DNA form, the CDR3 reads TGCGCCAGCAGCCTAAGGACAGGGGACTACTACGAGCAGTACTTC. It codes for CASSLRTGDYYEQYF. The chain is built from TRBV4-3 and TRBJ2-7, with 9 nucleotides matching TRBD1. The CDR3 consists of 15 residues. Germline V gene sequence: CDR1 LGHNA, CDR2 YSLEER. J gave up 3 bases and V 4 bases, and 7 bases lay outside the gene matches.

The chain links TRBV6-1 to TRBJ1-1; no definite D call. The CDR3 length is 15 residues. Between the trimmed V and J ends, which lost 4 bases and 5 bases, there was a span of 17 bases. From germline, CDR1 is MNHNS and CDR2 SASEGT. The CDR3 region is CASSVGEGRITEAFF. The CDR3 DNA reads TGTGCCAGCAGTGTAGGTGAAGGGAGGATAACTGAAGCTTTCTTT.

This sequence joins TRBV19 and TRBJ1-3; 8 bases align to TRBD1. This CDR3 is 16 amino acids long. Germline V gives CDR1 LNHDA, CDR2 SQIVND (reference sequence). Trimming took 6 bases from V and 0 from J; bases not matched to a gene: 7. CDR3: CASRRDRWSSGNTIYF. The CDR3, as DNA: TGTGCCAGTAGGAGGGACAGGTGGTCCTCTGGAAACACCATATATTTT.